One sample yielded the 7 T cell receptor beta chains listed below, sequenced in a study of cytomegalovirus exposure and HLA in healthy donors. Researchers ran the PCR with 60 Vbeta and 13 Jbeta primers. TCRdb's table, derived via immunoSEQ multiplex PCR, lists solely in-frame clones and lacks some. The table lists approximately 210,000 clones, 80% of them singletons. The sample taken for sequencing was PBMCs. The receptors come from a woman aged 40 to 55 in good health and CMV-seronegative.

The V call is TRBV7-8, the J call TRBJ2-2; 7 nucleotides match TRBD2. Germline V gene data show CDR1 as SGHVS and CDR2 as FQNEAQ. This CDR3 contains 16 residues. Losses at the gene ends were 5 bases for V and 5 bases for J; bases not matched to a gene: 11. CDR3 coding DNA: TGTGCCAGCAGCCCTCCGCAACTAGCGCGGACCGGGGAGCTGTTTTTT. Residues: CASSPPQLARTGELFF.

This clone was found many times. This sequence joins TRBV7-2 and TRBJ2-7; TRBD2 might be the D (6 bases). From germline, CDR1 is SGHTA and CDR2 FQGNSA. Trimming cost V 1 base and J 5 bases, with 9 bases left between them. The length of the CDR3 is 13 residues. The CDR3 spells CASSLGGGNEQYF. The CDR3 nucleotides read TGTGCCAGCAGCTTAGGGGGAGGAAACGAGCAGTACTTC.

This clone was recorded only once. This chain uses TRBV11-3 with TRBJ1-2; 8 bases match TRBD1. This CDR3 comprises 14 residues. CDR1 and CDR2 (germline): SGHNT, YENEEA. J was trimmed by 8 bases and V by 1 base; bases with no gene match: 6. CDR3 DNA sequence: TGTGCCAGCAGCTTAGGCCGGACAGGGTGGGGCTACACCTTC. Protein product: CASSLGRTGWGYTF.

V gene TRBV14 combines with J gene TRBJ2-5, with TRBD2 identical over 8 bases. This CDR3 region has 16 residues. With 4 bases clipped from V and 5 bases from J, the junction kept 12 bases outside the gene matches. Looked up from germline, CDR1 is SGHDN and CDR2 is FVKESK. The CDR3 nucleotides are TGTGCCAGCAGCCTCCAGTCCGGGAGGGCCGCGGAGACCCAGTACTTC. It yields the protein CASSLQSGRAAETQYF.

This clone was detected once. V is TRBV11-3 and J is TRBJ2-3; TRBD1 aligns across 9 bases. V was pared by 8 bases and J by 5 bases, with 8 bases of the junction left unmatched. CDR3 size: 14 residues. CDR1 and CDR2 (germline): SGHNT, YENEEA. CDR3 nucleotides: TGTGCCAGCGTAGGGACAGGGAAAGGAGATACGCAGTATTTT. Protein sequence: CASVGTGKGDTQYF.

This clone was observed a handful of times. The V gene is TRBV5-5, the J gene TRBJ2-3, with unresolved D. This CDR3 region has 14 residues. CDR1 is SGHKS and CDR2 is YYEKEE in the germline V gene (reference sequence). Trimming left V 4 bases short and J 6 bases short, with 15 bases between. The CDR3 is CASSPGTPRDTQYF. Here the CDR3 DNA reads TGTGCCAGCAGCCCGGGTACTCCGAGGGATACGCAGTATTTT.

This clone has only one observation. The chain combines TRBV27 with TRBJ1-1, with D tentatively TRBD1 (6 bases). Trimming removed 5 bases at V and 1 base at J, with 11 bases between. The CDR3 runs 14 residues. CDR1 and CDR2 (germline): MNHEY, SMNVEV (reference sequence). This chain's CDR3 is CASSGRTENTEAFF. The CDR3 DNA follows: TGTGCCAGCAGTGGGCGGACAGAGAACACTGAAGCTTTCTTT.